This paragraph reports one T cell receptor (beta chain). The antigen is undetermined. Sequenced by immunoSEQ multiplex PCR; TCRdb stores in-frame clones only, minus some. The sample lists roughly 100,000 clones, approximately 90% occurring once. During the collection period, no donor immune events like infections were recorded. CDR3 length: 14 residues. Trimming pared 1 base from V and 5 bases from J, leaving 8 bases between. Germline CDR1 LGHNA, CDR2 YSLEER. The data derive from a study of identifying expanded T cells in peripheral blood. Study results and caveats: Over about two and four weeks, about 17 and 20 clones changed, versus approximately 1.2 between replicates. Across healthy donors, higher total template counts meant significantly greater approximately two-week count variance.

The specimen sequenced was blood. This receptor was taken from a person aged 18 to 75 in good health. The chain uses TRBV4-3 and TRBJ2-2; TRBD2 might be the D (5 bases). Here the CDR3 DNA reads TGCGCCAGCAGCCAAGGGCCGGGAACCGGGGAGCTGTTTTTT. Amino acids: CASSQGPGTGELFF.